This TCR beta chain was profiled in a study of T cell repertoires in cytomegalovirus infection. This clonotype was observed at least ten times. TCRdb re-derived calls from the reads in MiXCR, one entry per CDR3 protein. Here the sample spans around 530,000 distinct CDR3 sequences, less than 30% being singletons. Sequencing input: PBMCs. This receptor was identified in a human donor in good health (CMV status not recorded). Some clones in this sample may be carry-over from other donors' samples.

The CDR3: CASDDGGGGYTF. DNA of the CDR3: TGTGCCAGCGATGATGGGGGTGGCGGCTACACCTTC. The chain employs TRBV11-2 and TRBJ1-2, with D tentatively TRBD1 (5 bases). The CDR3 covers 12 residues. Germline CDR1 reads SGHAT; CDR2 reads FQNNGV. V gave up 8 bases and J gave up 8 bases, with 15 bases separating them.